This TCR beta chain was recorded in a study of CD4+ T cells in melanoma. The protocol was immunoSEQ multiplex PCR, while the TCRdb copy is restricted to in-frame clones and leaves out a portion. Seen here are about 15,000 clones, roughly 84% observed once, and the top ten hold 5.5% to 6.5%. Trimming pared 0 bases from V and 2 bases from J, leaving 11 bases between. The germline gives CDR1 SGDLS, CDR2 YYNGEE. The CDR3 covers 15 residues. Note on this clone: The antigen is undetermined.

Study outcomes and limitations: A reported correlation linked neoantigen-specific CD4+ T cells to CD8+, macrophage and B cell function. Neoantigen-specific CD4+ T cells in melanoma reportedly had diverse differentiation states.

The chain combines TRBV9 with TRBJ2-5; D is possibly TRBD2 (5 bases). Sequenced sample: cells from a culture (not recorded whether cultured in vitro). The receptor was isolated from a human donor with melanoma. The CDR3 coding sequence is TGTGCCAGCAGCGTAGCTGGACGGGGACAAGAGACCCAGTACTTC. Its protein product is CASSVAGRGQETQYF.